The clone carrying this T cell receptor (beta chain) was found once. This CDR3 is built from 15 residues. Trimming stripped 7 bases from V and 5 bases from J, with 21 bases between. The V gene's germline CDR1 is SEHNR and CDR2 FQNEAQ (reference sequence). Participant-given clinical history determined each cohort assignment. These data belong to a study of blood T cell repertoires in COVID-19. Study details: From the United States, Italy and Spain came samples of acute and convalescent COVID-19. The cDNA or gDNA used as material had been derived from T cells, B-cell-depleted T cells, or PBMCs.

Methods used by the authors: Using reference gene primer amplification, nucleated cell counts were estimated. Sequencing was performed with immunoSEQ multiplex PCR; in TCRdb, only in-frame clones are kept and a portion is missing. D and trimming were read from the DNA, whereas the V and J calls and clone size are those reported in that table. The data hold some 200,000 clones, with under 90% observed a single time. The source is a woman between 45 and 65 years old with acute COVID-19. The chain combines TRBV7-9 with TRBJ2-7; TRBD1 might be the D (6 bases). The source material was PBMCs or T cells enriched from blood (not recorded which). This CDR3 reads CASTPSGTPTNEQYF. The CDR3 bases are TGTGCCAGCACCCCCTCCGGGACACCCACAAACGAGCAGTACTTC. The variable domain in full, with the rest retrieved from reference TRBV7-9 and TRBJ2-7, is DTGVSQNPRHKITKRGQNVTFRCDPISEHNRLYWYRQTLGQGPEFLTYFQNEAQLEKSRLLSDRFSAERPKGSFSTLEIQRTEQGDSAMYLCASTPSGTPTNEQYFGPGTRLTVT.